A selection of T cell receptor beta chains follows, all from one sample in a study of T cell repertoires in cytomegalovirus infection. Via MiXCR, TCRdb re-called the reads, giving one row per CDR3 protein. The sample holds about 140,000 distinct CDR3 sequences; 5.5% to 8% are singletons and the top ten take 18%. The sample consisted of PBMCs. The receptors here all came from a human donor in good health (CMV status not recorded). Some clones in this sample may be carry-over from other donors' samples. Both conserved end residues are part of each CDR3. D genes are given only for firm matches. Clone size is stated in some rows and not others, as once, few, many or a class when expanded.

abundance,len,v_gene,d_gene,j_gene,CDR3nt,CDR3aa
many,16,TRBV7-2,NA,TRBJ2-1,TGTGCCAGCAGCCCCAGAGAATGGTCCGGCGGCAATGAGCAGTTCTTC,CASSPREWSGGNEQFF
many,13,TRBV7-3,NA,TRBJ2-2,TGTGCCAGCAGCTTAGACTACACCGGGGAGCTGTTTTTT,CASSLDYTGELFF
many,14,TRBV7-2,NA,TRBJ2-7,TGTGCCAGCAGCTTATTTCGTGGGAGGTACGAGCAGTACTTC,CASSLFRGRYEQYF
many,13,TRBV5-3,NA,TRBJ2-5,TGTGCCAGCAGCCGCGGCGATCAAGAGACCCAGTACTTC,CASSRGDQETQYF
many,14,TRBV7-2,TRBD2,TRBJ2-7,TGTGCCAGCAGCTTGGGACTAGCGGGTGGCGAGCAGTACTTC,CASSLGLAGGEQYF
few,15,TRBV20-1,TRBD2,TRBJ2-3,TGCAGTGCTAGAGATTGGGGGGGGGGTTCAGATACGCAGTATTTT,CSARDWGGGSDTQYF
NA,13,TRBV29-1,TRBD1,TRBJ2-7,TGCAGCGTTTTCTCGGGACAGAGTTACGAGCAGTACTTC,CSVFSGQSYEQYF
many,12,TRBV7-9,NA,TRBJ1-1,TGTGCCAGCAGCCTCCAGGGATCCTTGGCTTTCTTT,CASSLQGSLAFF
many,14,TRBV7-2,NA,TRBJ2-3,TGTGCCAGCAGCTTATCCGGAACCACAGATACGCAGTATTTT,CASSLSGTTDTQYF
few,14,TRBV28,NA,TRBJ1-1,TGTGCCAGCTCAGAGGGGGGTCGGAACACTGAAGCTTTCTTT,CASSEGGRNTEAFF
NA,13,TRBV6-4,NA,TRBJ2-7,TGTGCCAGCAGTGACTTACGGACGTACGAGCAGTACTTC,CASSDLRTYEQYF
NA,16,TRBV20-1,NA,TRBJ1-5,TGCAGTGCTAGTCAAATGGGGTTCGGGGGGGGTCAGCCCCAGCATTTT,CSASQMGFGGGQPQHF
many,13,TRBV5-3,TRBD1,TRBJ2-7,TGTGCCAGCAGCAACAGGGGCGCCTACGAGCAGTACTTC,CASSNRGAYEQYF
NA,13,TRBV19,TRBD1,TRBJ2-7,TGTGCCAGTAGGGGCCGGGACAGTTACGAGCAGTACTTC,CASRGRDSYEQYF
many,14,TRBV7-2,NA,TRBJ1-4,TGTGCCAGCAGCGAGGGTCGCCTCGTTGAAAAACTGTTTTTT,CASSEGRLVEKLFF
many,14,TRBV9,NA,TRBJ2-5,TGTGCCAGCAGTCTCGACGGGCTACAAGAGACCCAGTACTTC,CASSLDGLQETQYF
NA,11,TRBV29-1,NA,TRBJ2-7,TGCAGCGTTGGATCTTCCTACGAGCAGTACTTC,CSVGSSYEQYF
few,14,TRBV2,NA,TRBJ2-1,TGTGCCAGCAGGGCTTCCGGGACACCCAATGAGCAGTTCTTC,CASRASGTPNEQFF
many,17,TRBV7-9,NA,TRBJ2-3,TGTGCCAGCAGCTCCGGCTACAGAGAACAGGCCCCAGATACGCAGTATTTT,CASSSGYREQAPDTQYF
many,14,TRBV27,TRBD1,TRBJ2-7,TGTGCCAGCAGTTTACCGGGACAGCCCTACGAGCAGTACTTC,CASSLPGQPYEQYF
many,16,TRBV11-2,TRBD2,TRBJ2-3,TGTGCCAGCTCGATCGTCGCGGGGGGGCTGACAGATACGCAGTATTTT,CASSIVAGGLTDTQYF
many,13,TRBV20-1,NA,TRBJ1-2,TGCAGTGCCCCGCCCGGGGGCCGCGATGGCTACACCTTC,CSAPPGGRDGYTF
NA,13,TRBV20-1,NA,TRBJ1-5,TGCAGTGCCCGACGGGGAGACAATCAGCCCCAGCATTTT,CSARRGDNQPQHF
few,18,TRBV7-2,TRBD2,TRBJ2-1,TGTGCCAGCAGTCGGGGGGGGGGTGGGGGGGGGGGTTACAATGAGCAGTTCTTC,CASSRGGGGGGGYNEQFF
many,13,TRBV11-3,NA,TRBJ2-1,TGTGCCAGCCACCCTAAAGATGGCAATGAGCAGTTCTTC,CASHPKDGNEQFF
many,15,TRBV6-2/TRBV6-3,NA,TRBJ2-7,TGTGCCAGCAGTTACTCCTGGACAGTCTCCTACGAGCAGTACTTC,CASSYSWTVSYEQYF
NA,11,TRBV30,NA,TRBJ2-5,TGTGCCTGGACAGCCGGGGAGACCCAGTACTTC,CAWTAGETQYF
few,13,TRBV12-3/TRBV12-4,NA,TRBJ2-7,TGTGCCAGCAGTTTCGGGACATCCTACGAGCAGTACTTC,CASSFGTSYEQYF
many,13,TRBV7-2,NA,TRBJ2-7,TGTGCCAGCAGCCCCGGGCGCGGCTACGAGCAGTACTTC,CASSPGRGYEQYF
few,12,TRBV5-4,NA,TRBJ1-2,TGTGCCAGCAGCTTGCAGGCGGGTGGCTACACCTTC,CASSLQAGGYTF
many,15,TRBV7-2,NA,TRBJ2-5,TGTGCCAGCAGCTCAGGGATTGTCCTGCAAGAGACCCAGTACTTC,CASSSGIVLQETQYF
NA,14,TRBV20-1,NA,TRBJ1-1,TGCACTCCCCGAGGTGAGGGACCGAACACTGAAGCTTTCTTT,CTPRGEGPNTEAFF
many,13,TRBV7-2,NA,TRBJ1-5,TGTGCCAGCAGCTTAGTAGGTGATCAGCCCCAGCATTTT,CASSLVGDQPQHF
NA,15,TRBV15,NA,TRBJ1-1,TGTGCCACCAGCGGGGGGAGGACGGTGAACACTGAAGCTTTCTTT,CATSGGRTVNTEAFF
NA,13,TRBV12-3/TRBV12-4,NA,TRBJ1-5,TGTTCCAGCAGTTTAAACGAGAATCAGCCCCAGCATTTT,CSSSLNENQPQHF
once,14,TRBV20-1,NA,TRBJ2-7,TGCAGTGCTAGTCCCCCGGGGACGGGGAACGAGCGGTACTTC,CSASPPGTGNERYF
many,16,TRBV12-3/TRBV12-4,TRBD1,TRBJ2-3,TGTGCCAGCACCGCAGAGACCAGGGGGCTGACAGATACGCAGTATTTT,CASTAETRGLTDTQYF
many,16,TRBV19,NA,TRBJ2-7,TGTGCCAGTAGTAGAAGCGGAGCGAGATCGGATTACGAGCAGTACTTC,CASSRSGARSDYEQYF
many,12,TRBV20-1,TRBD2,TRBJ2-1,TGCAGTGCTAGAAGGACTAGCGGAGAGCAGTTCTTC,CSARRTSGEQFF
many,13,TRBV11-2,NA,TRBJ2-7,TGTGCCAGCAGCTTAGGCCGGAAAGTAGAGCAGTACTTC,CASSLGRKVEQYF
many,15,TRBV9,NA,TRBJ1-5,TGTGCCAGCAGCACCGATCCGACAGTCCGGCAGCCCCAGCATTTT,CASSTDPTVRQPQHF
many,16,TRBV7-2,TRBD1,TRBJ1-1,TGTGCCAGCAGTTCAGAAGGGGGCCGGTCGGACACTGAAGCTTTCTTT,CASSSEGGRSDTEAFF
many,13,TRBV27,NA,TRBJ2-7,TGTGCCAGCAGATCTCCCAGGGCCCACGAGCAGTACTTC,CASRSPRAHEQYF
many,17,TRBV7-6,NA,TRBJ1-2,TGTGCCAGCAGCCTACAACCCATTCAGAACCCTCACTATGGCTACACCTTC,CASSLQPIQNPHYGYTF
few,13,TRBV19,TRBD2,TRBJ2-1,TGTGCCAGCTCCGGGACTACGTACAATGAGCAGTTCTTC,CASSGTTYNEQFF
few,14,TRBV7-3,TRBD2,TRBJ2-1,TGTGCCAGCAGCCGTGGACTAGCGGGGGCCCAGCAGTTCTTC,CASSRGLAGAQQFF
many,11,TRBV28,NA,TRBJ1-6,TGTGCCAGCAGTGATAATTCACCCCTCCACTTT,CASSDNSPLHF
many,17,TRBV20-1,NA,TRBJ2-7,TGCAGTGCTAGAGACCCCTTAAAGGGCGGCTTTACTAGCGAGCAGTACTTC,CSARDPLKGGFTSEQYF
many,17,TRBV6-1,NA,TRBJ1-5,TGTGCCAGCAGTGATAAATGGCCGGATAATAGCAATCAGCCCCAGCATTTT,CASSDKWPDNSNQPQHF
many,15,TRBV7-2,NA,TRBJ2-5,TGTGCCAGCAGCTTATCCGGACGACAACAAGAGACCCAGTACTTC,CASSLSGRQQETQYF
many,17,TRBV7-6,TRBD2,TRBJ2-2,TGTGCCAGCAGCTTAGCCCCGACTAGCGGGGGCACCGGGGAGCTGTTTTTT,CASSLAPTSGGTGELFF
NA,12,TRBV5-6,NA,TRBJ2-2,TGTGCCAGCAGCCGGTCAGTCGGGGAGCTGTTTTTT,CASSRSVGELFF
few,15,TRBV20-1,NA,TRBJ1-6,TGCAGTGCTAGAGATTTGAAGAGGGGGGATTCACCCCTCCACTTT,CSARDLKRGDSPLHF
many,16,TRBV7-2,NA,TRBJ1-1,TGTGCCAGCAGCCCCGTGCGGTTCAGGGTAAACACTGAAGCTTTCTTT,CASSPVRFRVNTEAFF
many,13,TRBV7-3,NA,TRBJ1-1,TGTGCCAGCAGCCCCCAGGTAGGGGATGAAGCTTTCTTT,CASSPQVGDEAFF
NA,13,TRBV24-1,NA,TRBJ2-2,TGTGCCACCAGTGACCGGGGGCAGGGGGAGCTGTTTTTT,CATSDRGQGELFF
NA,13,TRBV20-1,TRBD1,TRBJ2-1,TGCAGTGCCACCCCGACAGGGGGCAATGAGCAGTTCTTC,CSATPTGGNEQFF
many,10,TRBV7-8,NA,TRBJ2-5,TGTGCCAGCAGCTTAGAGACCCAGTACTTC,CASSLETQYF